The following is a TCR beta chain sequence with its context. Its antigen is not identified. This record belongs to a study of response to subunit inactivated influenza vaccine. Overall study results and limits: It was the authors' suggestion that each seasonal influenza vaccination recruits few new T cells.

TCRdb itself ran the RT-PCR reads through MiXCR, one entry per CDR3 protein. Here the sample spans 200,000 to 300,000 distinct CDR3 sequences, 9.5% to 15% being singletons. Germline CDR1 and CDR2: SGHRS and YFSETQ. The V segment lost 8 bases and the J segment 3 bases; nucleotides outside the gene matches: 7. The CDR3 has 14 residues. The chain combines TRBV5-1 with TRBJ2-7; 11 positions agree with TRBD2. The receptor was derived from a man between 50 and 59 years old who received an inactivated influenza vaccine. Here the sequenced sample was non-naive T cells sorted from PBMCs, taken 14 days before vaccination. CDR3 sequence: CASGPGTSGYEQYF. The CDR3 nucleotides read TGCGCCAGTGGACCCGGGACTAGCGGCTACGAGCAGTACTTC.